These 7 T cell receptor beta chains were all obtained from the same sample, sequenced in a study of CD8+CD57+ T cells in acquired aplastic anemia. Only patients with CD8+CD57+ cell expansion on flow cytometry were chosen for sequencing. Template material for TCR beta VDJ and CDR3 profiling consisted of genomic DNA. TCRdb processed the reads anew with MiXCR; each CDR3 protein has one entry. The sample has 120,000 or so distinct CDR3 sequences, about two fifths seen once; the top ten hold about 2.6%. Sequencing was performed on sorted CD4+, CD8+, or CD8+CD57+ T cells (not recorded which) from PBMCs. These receptor sequences come from a human donor with aplastic anemia.

This clonotype occurred many times. This sequence joins TRBV9 and TRBJ1-1, with 10 positions matching TRBD1. The germline gives CDR1 SGDLS, CDR2 YYNGEE. CDR3 size: 15 residues. Trimming removed 4 bases from V and 12 bases from J; junction bases left unmatched: 15. CDR3 nucleotides: TGTGCCAGCAGCCTCGAGGGAACCGGGACAGGGGCAACTTTCTTT. It specifies CASSLEGTGTGATFF.

This chain connects TRBV10-2 to TRBJ2-1; D possibly corresponds to TRBD1 (5 bases). Germline V gives CDR1 WSHSY, CDR2 SAAADI. There are 16 residues in the CDR3. Trimming cost V 2 bases and J 3 bases, with 14 bases left between them. CDR3 sequence: CASSESEGVFYNEQFF. As DNA, the CDR3 is TGCGCCAGCAGTGAGAGTGAAGGGGTATTCTACAATGAGCAGTTCTTC.

The chain has TRBV15 and TRBJ2-7, with D perhaps matching TRBD1 or TRBD2 (5 bases each). The CDR3 loop spans 17 amino acids. In germline, CDR1 is LNHNV, CDR2 YYDKDF (reference sequence). V was clipped by 3 bases and J by 5 bases, with 23 bases between them. CDR3 loop: CATSSGDPGWRFDEQYF. The CDR3 coding sequence is TGTGCCACCAGCAGCGGGGACCCAGGGTGGAGGTTCGACGAGCAGTACTTC.

This clonotype showed up just a few times. The chain carries TRBV7-2 and TRBJ1-1; perhaps TRBD1 as D (6 bases). The germline V gene encodes CDR1 SGHTA and CDR2 FQGNSA. This CDR3 is built from 15 residues. Trimming cost V 3 bases and J 0 bases, with 11 bases left between them. Written as DNA, the CDR3 is TGTGCCAGCAGCTTTAGGGGGGGACTGAACACTGAAGCTTTCTTT. This encodes CASSFRGGLNTEAFF.

Notes on this clonotype: A read error is likely, as this CDR3 ends without the conserved phenylalanine or tryptophan. V is TRBV25-1 and J is TRBJ2-6, with D unclear. The V end lost 7 bases, the J end lost 0 bases, and 7 bases lay between the germline ends. The CDR3 runs to 14 residues. Per germline, CDR1 MGHDK and CDR2 SYGVNS. The CDR3 sequence: CASNPPSGANVLTL. CDR3 nucleotide sequence: TGTGCCAGCAATCCCCCCTCTGGGGCCAACGTCCTGACTCTC.

The V and J genes are TRBV7-7 and TRBJ1-5, with D unresolved. The CDR3 has 13 residues. Germline V gene sequence: CDR1 SSHAT, CDR2 FNYEAQ (reference sequence). Trimming took off 1 base at V and 6 bases at J, with 7 bases between the two ends. The CDR3 spells CASSLDEGQPQHF. The CDR3 region has the DNA TGTGCCAGCAGCTTAGACGAGGGTCAGCCCCAGCATTTT.

The J gene is TRBJ1-1, the V gene TRBV7-2, with D uncertain. V gave up 2 bases and J gave up 4 bases, with 11 bases separating them. CDR1 is SGHTA and CDR2 is FQGNSA in the germline V gene. This CDR3 has 14 residues. CDR3 loop: CASSLIAGPTEAFF. The CDR3 DNA is TGTGCCAGCAGCTTAATAGCAGGACCCACTGAAGCTTTCTTT.